One and the same sample provided the 14 T cell receptor beta chains below, sequenced in a study of blood T cell repertoires in COVID-19. Measured with immunoSEQ multiplex PCR; TCRdb has only the in-frame clones, and not every one. In the table there are a few hundred thousand clones, approximately 83% of which are singletons. Sequencing input: PBMCs or T cells enriched from blood (not recorded which). These receptors all come from a woman between 40 and 55 years old with acute COVID-19.

This chain's CDR3 is CASSSSDRAKRTQYF. The CDR3 DNA is TGTGCCAGCAGCTCCTCGGACAGGGCCAAGAGGACCCAGTACTTC. The J gene is TRBJ2-5, the V gene TRBV7-9, with 8 bases identical to TRBD1. The germline V gene has CDR1 SEHNR and CDR2 FQNEAQ (reference sequence). V lost 4 bases and J lost 7; bases outside the gene matches: 11. There are 15 residues in the CDR3.

A single count supports this clone. CDR3 sequence reads: CASSYEGYGYTF. The CDR3 DNA reads TGTGCCAGCAGTTATGAGGGTTACGGCTACACCTTC. The chain employs TRBV12-3 or TRBV12-4 and TRBJ1-2; D gene uncertain. This CDR3 is built from 12 residues. With 4 bases removed from V and 8 bases from J, the gap between germline ends came to 11 bases.

The chain employs TRBV28 and TRBJ2-7, with 10 nucleotides matching TRBD2. The V gene end was trimmed by 5 bases and the J gene end by 1 base; junction bases not matched to a gene: 5. There are 15 residues in the CDR3. Germline CDR1 MDHEN, CDR2 SYDVKM. The CDR3 DNA reads as TGTGCCAGCAGTCCGAGCGGGAGGGCTTCCTACGAGCAGTACTTC. Its protein product is CASSPSGRASYEQYF.

The rearrangement uses TRBV5-1 and TRBJ1-1; 7 nucleotides line up with TRBD1. The germline V gene encodes CDR1 SGHRS and CDR2 YFSETQ. The CDR3 sequence is 16 residues long. V lost 5 bases and J lost 5; bases outside the gene matches: 15. CDR3 amino acids: CASRAGQGEVGTEAFF. In DNA form, the CDR3 reads TGCGCCAGCAGGGCGGGTCAGGGGGAGGTGGGAACTGAAGCTTTCTTT.

The chain links TRBV3-1 (or the pseudogene TRBV3-2) to TRBJ2-7; 13 bases align to TRBD2. The CDR3 runs 16 residues. Per the germline V gene, CDR1 is LGHDT and CDR2 is YNNKEL (reference sequence). The V segment lost 4 bases and the J segment 3 bases; nucleotides outside the gene matches: 6. This CDR3 reads CASSLPGLAGFYEQYF. CDR3 coding DNA: TGTGCCAGCAGCCTGCCGGGACTAGCGGGGTTCTACGAGCAGTACTTC.

This clone was seen once. The genes are TRBV5-1 and TRBJ2-2; 8 nucleotides align to TRBD2. Germline values: CDR1 SGHRS, CDR2 YFSETQ. The CDR3 covers 17 residues. Trimming took 1 base from V and 0 from J; bases not matched to a gene: 5. The CDR3 bases are TGCGCCAGCAGCTTGCGCCCGGGAGGGCCGAACACCGGGGAGCTGTTTTTT. This codes for CASSLRPGGPNTGELFF. The full variable domain, completed using reference TRBV5-1 and TRBJ2-2, is KAGVTQTPRYLIKTRGQQVTLSCSPISGHRSVSWYQQTPGQGLQFLFEYFSETQRNKGNFPGRFSGRQFSNSRSEMNVSTLELGDSALYLCASSLRPGGPNTGELFFGEGSRLTVL.

The V gene is TRBV6-5, the J gene TRBJ2-5; D may be TRBD1 (6 bases). The germline V and J ends were trimmed by 6 bases and 5 bases, with 19 bases remaining between them. Germline CDR1 is MNHEY and CDR2 is SVGAGI. CDR3 length: 15 amino acids. The DNA of the CDR3 is TGTGCCAGCAGCCTGGAGACAGGACGCCGGGAGACCCAGTACTTC. It encodes CASSLETGRRETQYF.

The chain combines TRBV4-1 with TRBJ2-1; TRBD2 aligns across 9 bases. With 1 base clipped from V and 2 bases from J, the junction kept 6 bases outside the gene matches. Germline CDR1 reads MGHRA; CDR2 reads YSYEKL. The CDR3 is 17 amino acids. CDR3 DNA sequence: TGCGCCAGCAGCCAAGGGGTAGCGGGAGAGGCCTACAATGAGCAGTTCTTC. It encodes CASSQGVAGEAYNEQFF.

This chain connects TRBV9 to TRBJ2-3, with D tentatively TRBD1 (6 bases). The CDR3 runs to 14 residues. Germline assignment: CDR1 SGDLS and CDR2 YYNGEE. V lost 5 bases, J lost 0 bases, and 10 bases lay in between. CDR3 sequence reads: CASRGDTSTDTQYF. CDR3 DNA: TGTGCCAGCAGAGGGGACACAAGCACAGATACGCAGTATTTT. The full variable domain, rest sourced from reference TRBV9 and TRBJ2-3, is DSGVTQTPKHLITATGQRVTLRCSPRSGDLSVYWYQQSLDQGLQFLIQYYNGEERAKGNILERFSAQQFPDLHSELNLSSLELGDSALYFCASRGDTSTDTQYFGPGTRLTVL.

The J gene is TRBJ2-7, the V gene TRBV28; no clear D. With 6 bases removed from V and 0 bases from J, the gap between germline ends came to 18 bases. This CDR3 region has 16 residues. Germline CDR1 and CDR2: MDHEN and SYDVKM. CDR3 nucleotide sequence: TGTGCCAGCAGCCCTCCCCCCCCCAGTAACTCCTACGAGCAGTACTTC. This codes for CASSPPPPSNSYEQYF.

The CDR3 protein is CASSPPRGLLSYEQYF. The CDR3 region has the DNA TGTGCCAGCTCACCCCCCAGGGGACTACTCTCCTACGAGCAGTACTTC. The V gene is TRBV18, the J gene TRBJ2-7; the D gene is possibly TRBD2 (7 bases). Per germline, CDR1 KGHSH and CDR2 LQKENI. V was clipped by 3 bases and J by 0 bases, with 15 bases between them. This CDR3 spans 16 amino acids.

The chain links TRBV4-3 to TRBJ2-1; 11 bases fit TRBD2. The V segment lost 1 base and the J segment 6 bases; nucleotides outside the gene matches: 14. The germline V gene encodes CDR1 LGHNA and CDR2 YSLEER. The CDR3 is made up of 19 amino acids. The CDR3 nucleotides read TGCGCCAGCAGCCAAGCACATCATCTCCTAGCGGGAGGCCTCAATGAGCAGTTCTTC. This translates into CASSQAHHLLAGGLNEQFF.

The chain links TRBV28 to TRBJ2-7; 7 bases align to TRBD1. The germline CDR1 and CDR2 sequences are MDHEN and SYDVKM. This CDR3 spans 13 amino acids. With 5 bases clipped from V and 2 bases from J, the junction kept 3 bases outside the gene matches. CDR3 DNA: TGTGCCAGCAGTCTGGGGACAGCCTACGAGCAGTACTTC. It yields the protein CASSLGTAYEQYF. Drawing the rest from reference TRBV28 and TRBJ2-7, the complete variable domain is DVKVTQSSRYLVKRTGEKVFLECVQDMDHENMFWYRQDPGLGLRLIYFSYDVKMKEKGDIPEGYSVSREKKERFSLILESASTNQTSMYLCASSLGTAYEQYFGPGTRLTVT.

V and J are TRBV19 and TRBJ1-1; 10 bases are a match to TRBD1. Germline V gives CDR1 LNHDA, CDR2 SQIVND (reference sequence). The CDR3 consists of 16 residues. The V segment lost 4 bases and the J segment 3 bases; nucleotides outside the gene matches: 8. CDR3 sequence reads: CASSRIDRGQDTEAFF. The CDR3 DNA is TGTGCCAGTAGTAGAATAGACAGGGGGCAGGACACTGAAGCTTTCTTT.